Listed here are 21 T cell receptor beta chains from one sample, sequenced in a study of identical twins. MiXCR, applied by TCRdb to the 5' RACE reads, yields one record per CDR3 protein. The sample consists of 550,000 to 700,000 distinct CDR3 sequences, 20% to 25% of them appearing once. These data were also reused for a study on T cells expressing NK-cell markers.

The sample taken for sequencing was PBMCs. The receptor source for this set is a young woman in good health.

This clonotype was recorded a few times. The chain carries TRBV7-9 and TRBJ1-6; no reliable D call. Germline V lookup: CDR1 SEHNR, CDR2 FQNEAQ (reference sequence). The CDR3 length is 13 residues. Trimming removed 5 bases from V and 10 bases from J, with 12 bases in between. The CDR3 sequence is CASSLPLGSPLHF. The DNA for the CDR3 is TGTGCCAGCAGCCTCCCCCTAGGATCACCCCTCCACTTT.

In this sample, this clonotype turned up a few times. The chain is built from TRBV27 and TRBJ2-3, with a tentative D call TRBD1 (6 bases). The ends were cut back, 5 bases at V and 0 bases at J, with 12 bases in the middle. Germline V gives CDR1 MNHEY, CDR2 SMNVEV (reference sequence). This CDR3 is 15 amino acids long. The CDR3 loop is CASSPLTGSTDTQYF. In nucleotides, the CDR3 is TGTGCCAGCAGTCCCCTGACAGGTAGCACAGATACGCAGTATTTT.

The gene calls are TRBV7-2 and TRBJ2-1; D is unclear. The CDR3 sequence is 12 residues long. V was trimmed by 1 base and J by 9 bases, leaving 7 bases between them. Looked up from germline, CDR1 is SGHTA and CDR2 is FQGNSA. The CDR3 protein is CASSLGILEQFF. In DNA form, the CDR3 reads TGTGCCAGCAGCTTAGGTATCCTTGAGCAGTTCTTC.

CDR3 bases: TGCGCCAGCAGCCAAGGCCAGATCACTGAAGCTTTCTTT. Encoded protein: CASSQGQITEAFF. V usage is TRBV4-3 and J usage is TRBJ1-1; D unresolved. V was shortened by 1 base and J by 4 bases, with 7 bases between the two germline ends. Germline-derived CDR1 and CDR2 are LGHNA and YSLEER. The CDR3 extends over 13 amino acids.

This chain connects TRBV12-3 or TRBV12-4 to TRBJ2-7; TRBD2 might be the D (6 bases). Trimming cost V 7 bases and J 3 bases, with 16 bases left between them. The CDR3 covers 14 residues. This CDR3 is CASTPGGVGYEQYF. CDR3 DNA: TGTGCCAGCACCCCCGGGGGTGTCGGCTACGAGCAGTACTTC.

V usage is TRBV5-8 and J usage is TRBJ2-3, with 8 bases that match TRBD2. V shed 4 bases and J 3 bases; nucleotides not matched to a gene: 10. Germline CDR1 is SGHTS and CDR2 is YDEGEE. The CDR3 runs to 16 residues. The CDR3 spells CASSPWTSSPTDTQYF. The DNA for the CDR3 is TGTGCCAGCAGCCCGTGGACTAGCTCTCCGACAGATACGCAGTATTTT. The complete variable domain, with remaining parts taken from reference TRBV5-8 and TRBJ2-3, reads EAGVTQSPTHLIKTRGQQATLRCSPISGHTSVYWYQQALGLGLQFLLWYDEGEERNRGNFPPRFSGRQFPNYSSELNVNALELEDSALYLCASSPWTSSPTDTQYFGPGTRLTVL.

In its sample, this clonotype was seen many times. The CDR3 sequence is CASSLWIAPQYF. CDR3 DNA sequence: TGTGCCAGCAGTTTGTGGATAGCGCCTCAGTACTTC. The V call is TRBV12-3 or TRBV12-4, the J call TRBJ2-5; perhaps TRBD2 as D (5 bases). Between the trimmed V and J ends, which lost 3 bases and 11 bases, there was a span of 13 bases. This CDR3 is built from 12 residues.

The chain has TRBV20-1 and TRBJ1-1, with TRBD1 as a possible D gene (6 bases). V lost 6 bases, J lost 5 bases, and 19 bases lay in between. CDR1 and CDR2 from the germline V gene are DFQATT and SNEGSKA (reference sequence). The CDR3 consists of 14 residues. This CDR3 is CSAPGTRGGTEAFF. As DNA, the CDR3 is TGCAGTGCCCCTGGGACTAGGGGGGGTACTGAAGCTTTCTTT.

This clonotype came up many times. The V and J genes are TRBV7-9 and TRBJ1-2, with D unclear. The germline V gene has CDR1 SEHNR and CDR2 FQNEAQ (reference sequence). Trimming removed 4 bases at V and 7 bases at J, with 13 bases between. The CDR3 is 13 amino acids. The DNA of the CDR3 is TGTGCCAGCAGCTCAGGTGTCCTCCCTGGCTACACCTTC. The encoded protein is CASSSGVLPGYTF.

The V gene is TRBV10-3, the J gene TRBJ2-1, with TRBD2 matching over 12 bases. In germline, CDR1 is ENHRY, CDR2 SYGVKD. The CDR3 runs 17 residues. J gave up 1 base and V 3 bases, and 4 bases lay outside the gene matches. CDR3 amino acids: CAISDSSGRASYNEQFF. DNA of the CDR3: TGTGCCATCAGTGACTCTAGCGGGAGGGCGTCCTACAATGAGCAGTTCTTC.

J is TRBJ1-1 and V is TRBV13, with D uncertain. The germline V gene encodes CDR1 PRHDT and CDR2 FYEKMQ (reference sequence). V was clipped by 1 base and J by 6 bases, with 9 bases between them. The CDR3 sequence is 13 residues long. CDR3 coding DNA: TGTGCCAGCAGCTTAGCTGAGTGGCCTGAAGCTTTCTTT. Amino acid sequence: CASSLAEWPEAFF.

This rearrangement joins TRBV5-6 to TRBJ2-1; maybe TRBD1 (5 bases). The V end was cut by 6 bases, the J end by 3 bases, with 19 bases between. The CDR3 is 16 amino acids. The germline CDR1 and CDR2 sequences are SGHDT and YYEEEE. CDR3 sequence (DNA): TGTGCCAGCACGTTCCTTGACAGTAATAACTACAATGAGCAGTTCTTC. Its translation: CASTFLDSNNYNEQFF.

There are a few counts of this clonotype. The chain employs TRBV12-3 or TRBV12-4 and TRBJ2-7; tentatively, D is TRBD2 (6 bases). The CDR3 extends over 17 amino acids. Trimming took 0 bases from V and 2 from J, leaving 17 bases between them. The CDR3 spells CASSLALTRGNTYEQYF. The CDR3 DNA sequence: TGTGCCAGCAGTTTAGCCTTAACGCGGGGAAATACCTACGAGCAGTACTTC.

In this sample, this clonotype turned up a few times. The DNA of the CDR3 is TGTGCCAGCAGCCTCGGGATGACAGATACGCAGTATTTT. This sequence encodes CASSLGMTDTQYF. The J gene is TRBJ2-3, the V gene TRBV7-8, with D maybe TRBD2 (5 bases). Germline lookup yields CDR1 SGHVS and CDR2 FQNEAQ. This CDR3 region has 13 residues. Trimming left V 5 bases short and J 3 bases short, with 9 bases between. The full variable domain, rest sourced from reference TRBV7-8 and TRBJ2-3, is GAGVSQSPRYKVAKRGQDVALRCDPISGHVSLFWYQQALGQGPEFLTYFQNEAQLDKSGLPSDRFFAERPEGSVSTLKIQRTQQEDSAVYLCASSLGMTDTQYFGPGTRLTVL.

The V call is TRBV20-1, the J call TRBJ2-7; D remains unclear. The germline gives CDR1 DFQATT, CDR2 SNEGSKA (reference sequence). This CDR3 is built from 15 residues. V was cut by 6 bases and J by 1 base, with 19 bases left in between. The chain's CDR3 is CSAQLLIELSYEQYF. The DNA for the CDR3 is TGCAGTGCACAATTGCTGATAGAACTATCCTACGAGCAGTACTTC.

This chain connects TRBV20-1 to TRBJ2-1; 14 nucleotides line up with TRBD2. V trimming: 5 bases; J trimming: 8 bases; junction bases outside the gene matches: 8. Germline V gene data show CDR1 as DFQATT and CDR2 as SNEGSKA (reference sequence). The CDR3 sequence is 15 residues long. CDR3 bases: TGCAGTGCTCGAAGACTAGCGGGAGGGTATCATGAGCAGTTCTTC. Translating gives CSARRLAGGYHEQFF.

This chain links TRBV7-9 with TRBJ1-1; D uncertain. This CDR3 is built from 13 residues. Germline-derived CDR1 and CDR2 are SEHNR and FQNEAQ (reference sequence). Trimming took off 4 bases at V and 4 bases at J, with 10 bases between the two ends. CDR3 loop: CASSSQSGTEAFF. In DNA form, the CDR3 reads TGTGCCAGCAGCTCCCAATCGGGCACTGAAGCTTTCTTT.

Ten or more counts support this clonotype. The chain has TRBV20-1 and TRBJ2-1, with 12 nucleotides matching TRBD2. With V trimmed by 6 bases and J by 7 bases, 16 bases remained unmatched. This CDR3 spans 17 amino acids. Germline V lookup: CDR1 DFQATT, CDR2 SNEGSKA (reference sequence). CDR3 DNA: TGCAGTGCCGGAGGCAGACTAGCGGGGGTCCAGGGGAATGAGCAGTTCTTC. Its translation is CSAGGRLAGVQGNEQFF.

This clonotype was detected only a few times. The chain recombines TRBV29-1 with TRBJ1-2; D not resolved. CDR3 length: 10 residues. Germline V gene data show CDR1 as SQVTM and CDR2 as ANQGSEA. The CDR3 DNA reads as TGCATCACCTATTACAATGGCTACACCTTC. It is translated as CITYYNGYTF.

This clonotype came up many times. The J gene is TRBJ1-3, the V gene TRBV9; TRBD1 agrees at 7 bases. Trimming took 8 bases from V and 4 from J; bases not matched to a gene: 6. Germline loops: CDR1 SGDLS, CDR2 YYNGEE. This CDR3 comprises 13 residues. CDR3 coding DNA: TGTGCCAGTCAACAGGGGTACGGAAACACCATATATTTT. Translated, it gives CASQQGYGNTIYF.

This clonotype has only a few counts. The chain links TRBV6-2 or TRBV6-3 to TRBJ2-3, with D maybe TRBD2 (5 bases). V lost 6 bases, J lost 2 bases, and 18 bases lay in between. The CDR3 covers 16 residues. Germline CDR1 and CDR2: MNHEY and SVGEGT. The CDR3 DNA reads TGTGCCAGCAGATATAGACAAGGACTTGCCACAGATACGCAGTATTTT. Translating it yields CASRYRQGLATDTQYF.